The clone carrying this T cell receptor beta chain was observed a handful of times. This entry belongs to a study of T-cell memory formation after mild COVID-19. At the level of the study: TCR clusters were mostly donor specific.

Germline CDR1 is MNHNY and CDR2 is SVGAGI (reference sequence). Trimming removed 0 bases at V and 4 bases at J, with 4 bases between. The CDR3 loop spans 12 amino acids. Constant-segment-primed 5'RACE gave TCR alpha and TCR beta cDNA libraries with sample barcodes and UMIs. Using its own MiXCR run on the 5' RACE reads, TCRdb lists one record per CDR3 protein. Of about 410,000 distinct CDR3 sequences listed, more than 20% are singletons. Sequencing was done on a sample of PBMCs or a T cell subset sorted from them (not recorded which). The chain has TRBV6-6 and TRBJ2-7; no definite D call. The origin of this receptor is an adult woman who had mild COVID-19 (a few samples of this study predate the infection). Cell type and time point are not known. In DNA, the CDR3 is TGTGCCAGCAGTTACTCCAAGTACGAGCAGTACTTC. Amino acids: CASSYSKYEQYF.